The text below deals with one T cell receptor beta chain. The data are from a study of blood T cell repertoires in COVID-19. TCRdb's table, derived via immunoSEQ multiplex PCR, lists solely in-frame clones and lacks some. Of roughly 60,000 clones detected, roughly 84% appear once; the ten largest clones hold roughly 15%. The CDR3 loop spans 12 amino acids. The V and J ends lost 5 bases and 5 bases respectively, with 8 bases between them. Germline lookup yields CDR1 SEHNR and CDR2 FQNEAQ (reference sequence). The receptor comes from a man between 60 and 75 years old with COVID-19, enrolled during active disease. The sample taken for sequencing was peripheral blood. The chain employs TRBV7-9 and TRBJ2-3, with D unclear. CDR3 amino acids: CASSPLRDTQYF. CDR3 coding DNA: TGTGCCAGCAGCCCCCTGAGAGATACGCAGTATTTT.